This T cell receptor (beta chain) was recorded in a study of long-term antiretroviral therapy in people with HIV. General study points: Missing from the dataset were any data on ART adherence, viral resistance or therapy changes.

In the case of this clone: Its target is unknown.

V was clipped by 4 bases and J by 0 bases; unmatched bases: 9. Germline CDR1 and CDR2: SGHNT and YYREEE (reference sequence). The CDR3 covers 17 residues. Runs used v3.0 of the immunoSEQ assay and were done at survey level. Here immunoSEQ multiplex PCR was the method, and the copy in TCRdb shows in-frame clones only, minus some. The sample contains about 39,000 clones, around nine tenths of which appear only once. The source was unsorted PBMCs, collected just before starting antiretroviral therapy. This receptor was identified in a young woman with HIV. This chain uses TRBV5-4 with TRBJ1-3; 8 positions match TRBD1. CDR3 in amino acids: CASSIGDRSFSGNTIYF. The CDR3 DNA sequence: TGTGCCAGCAGCATTGGGGACAGGTCCTTCTCTGGAAACACCATATATTTT. Full variable domain (rest looked up from reference TRBV5-4 and TRBJ1-3): ETGVTQSPTHLIKTRGQQVTLRCSSQSGHNTVSWYQQALGQGPQFIFQYYREEENGRGNFPPRFSGLQFPNYSSELNVNALELDDSALYLCASSIGDRSFSGNTIYFGEGSWLTVV.